This TCR beta chain stems from a study of post-analysis software for immune sequencing data (dated by TCRdb to the mid-2010s). Concerning the study at large: Relapsing-remitting, secondary progressive and progressive-relapsing multiple sclerosis were recorded as disease courses, and subtype annotation was lacking for some patients. A subset of samples was prepared in parallel using single-end sample barcoding, then pooled and co-amplified after Illumina adapter ligation. Patient repertoires were compared against 10 to 12 previously published healthy control repertoires from donors aged about 6 to 27 years.

The CDR1 and CDR2 encoded by the germline V gene (reference sequence) are DFQATT and SNEGSKA. V ends up 1 base short and J 1 base short, with an unmatched junction base count of 6. The CDR3 runs 16 residues from the cysteine to the phenylalanine. Only CDR3 DNA remains: 48 bases, in frame from the first base. Remarks on this clonotype: Its antigen specificity is not known. Base qualities are not at hand, and no much larger clone is one base apart.

To demonstrate the VDJtools post-analysis software, TCR beta repertoires were profiled from the peripheral blood of roughly 12 young patients with multiple sclerosis. The multiple sclerosis patients were children and adolescents ranging in age from about 6 to 17 years. Libraries came from PCR. For sequencing, an Illumina HiSeq 2500 was employed. To reduce PCR and sequencing biases, unique molecular identifiers were built into the TCR beta cDNA libraries. Some 500,000 cDNA molecules were obtained per 1 to 10 million input T cells, so each molecule approximated one T cell. The patient libraries were prepared and sequenced with the same protocol used for the earlier healthy control dataset. Within a given batch, samples were prepared together, multiplexed and sequenced on the same HiSeq lane. In the authors' own workflow: MIGEC handled the raw barcoded reads, throwing out single-read molecular identifier groups before consensus assembly and CDR3 extraction. Clonotype tables were post-analysed with VDJtools, and diversity was normalized by down-sampling all datasets to the smallest sample size. In repertoire overlap clustering, CDR3 amino acid sequences, but not nucleotide sequences, were matched to correct batch-related cross-sample contamination. TCRdb took the public reads, trimmed them with fastp at Q25, ran MiXCR for clone calling and kept in-frame beta chains. Rows are unified per CDR3 protein, each entry keeping the most common DNA and genes. TCRdb assigned the V and J calls; the authors' analysis was not used. The sample table holds hundreds of thousands of distinct CDR3 sequences, of which approximately 60% were seen once. The top ten hold around 10% of the sample.

Study-wide conclusions, independent of this receptor: Multiple sclerosis patients had significantly lower normalized Chao1 diversity than controls, a result that suggests substantial peripheral T-cell clonal expansion. Significantly higher frequencies in patients than in controls were found for about five TRBV segments, including TRBV5-6, TRBV5-1 and TRBV20-1. Strong co-clustering of samples prepared in the same batch was shown by direct clustering with F measure, prompting a batch-effect correction. The control group was slightly older than the multiple sclerosis patient group.

The chain links TRBV20-1 with TRBJ2-4, with 8 bases aligning to TRBD1. The clonotype comes from a girl between 2 and 10 years old with multiple sclerosis. Sequencing used blood. The sequenced DNA: TGCAGTGCTAGAGCCGCAGGGGGCGAGGCCAAAAACATTCAGTACTTC. Translation gives CSARAAGGEAKNIQYF.